This passage covers 2 T cell receptor beta chains from one sample sequenced in a study of cytomegalovirus exposure and HLA in healthy donors. The PCR made use of 60 Vbeta and 13 Jbeta primers. Clones were read by immunoSEQ multiplex PCR, and TCRdb kept only the in-frame ones, dropping some. The sample has tens of thousands of clones, more than 50% seen once. The sequenced sample consisted of PBMCs. Receptors were obtained from a male donor in good health and CMV-seropositive.

This clone is a singleton in its sample. This chain uses TRBV9 with TRBJ1-5; TRBD1 aligns across 8 bases. Trimming at V came to 3 bases and at J to 7 bases, leaving 9 bases not matched to a gene. The CDR3 has 15 residues. Germline CDR1 is SGDLS and CDR2 is YYNGEE. CDR3 bases: TGTGCCAGCAGCGCAGGGACAGGCTACAGGCAGCCCCAGCATTTT. It is translated as CASSAGTGYRQPQHF.

The chain recombines TRBV5-4 with TRBJ2-1; 8 bases agree with TRBD2. CDR1 is SGHNT and CDR2 is YYREEE in the germline V gene (reference sequence). CDR3 length equals 15 residues. Germline trimming cut 2 bases from V and 7 bases from J; bases unmatched to any gene: 8. Here the CDR3 DNA reads TGTGCCAGCAGCTTCAAGCGGGGGACTCAGAATGAGCAGTTCTTC. Translated, it gives CASSFKRGTQNEQFF.